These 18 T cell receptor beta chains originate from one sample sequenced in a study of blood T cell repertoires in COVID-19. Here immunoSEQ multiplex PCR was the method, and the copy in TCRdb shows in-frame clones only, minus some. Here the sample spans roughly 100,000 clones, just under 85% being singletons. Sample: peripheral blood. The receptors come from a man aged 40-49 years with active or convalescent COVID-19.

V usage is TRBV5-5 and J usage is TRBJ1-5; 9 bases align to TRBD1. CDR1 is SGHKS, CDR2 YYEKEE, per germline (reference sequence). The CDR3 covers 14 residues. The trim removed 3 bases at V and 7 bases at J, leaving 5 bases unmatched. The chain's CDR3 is CASSSGQGSQPQHF. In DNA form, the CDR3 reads TGTGCCAGCAGCTCGGGACAGGGATCACAGCCCCAGCATTTT.

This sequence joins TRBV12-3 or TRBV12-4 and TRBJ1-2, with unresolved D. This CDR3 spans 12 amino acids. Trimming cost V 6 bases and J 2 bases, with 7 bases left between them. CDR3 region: CASSLNNYGYTF. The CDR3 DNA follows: TGTGCCAGCAGCCTAAACAACTATGGCTACACCTTC.

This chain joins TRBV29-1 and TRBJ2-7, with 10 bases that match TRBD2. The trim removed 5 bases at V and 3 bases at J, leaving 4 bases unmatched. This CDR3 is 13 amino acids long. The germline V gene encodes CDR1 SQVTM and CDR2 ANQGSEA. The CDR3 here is CSVQIAGGYEQYF. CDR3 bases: TGCAGCGTTCAAATAGCGGGGGGCTACGAGCAGTACTTC.

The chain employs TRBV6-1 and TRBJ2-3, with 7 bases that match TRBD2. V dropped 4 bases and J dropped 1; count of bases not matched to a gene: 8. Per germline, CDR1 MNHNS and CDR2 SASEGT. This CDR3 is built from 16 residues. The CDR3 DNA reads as TGTGCCAGCAGTGGGACTAGGTTTATGGGCACAGATACGCAGTATTTT. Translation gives CASSGTRFMGTDTQYF.

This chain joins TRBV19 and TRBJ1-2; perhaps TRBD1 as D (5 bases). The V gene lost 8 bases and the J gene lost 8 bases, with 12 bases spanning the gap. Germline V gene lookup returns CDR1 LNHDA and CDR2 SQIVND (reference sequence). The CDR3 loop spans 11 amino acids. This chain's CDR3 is CASARRDGYTF. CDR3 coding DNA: TGTGCCAGTGCTCGGAGGGACGGCTACACCTTC.

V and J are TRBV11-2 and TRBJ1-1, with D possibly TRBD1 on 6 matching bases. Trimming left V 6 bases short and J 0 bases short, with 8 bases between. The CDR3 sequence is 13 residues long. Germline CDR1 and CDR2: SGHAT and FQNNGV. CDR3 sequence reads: CASRDRLNTEAFF. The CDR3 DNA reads TGTGCCAGCAGAGACAGGTTGAACACTGAAGCTTTCTTT.

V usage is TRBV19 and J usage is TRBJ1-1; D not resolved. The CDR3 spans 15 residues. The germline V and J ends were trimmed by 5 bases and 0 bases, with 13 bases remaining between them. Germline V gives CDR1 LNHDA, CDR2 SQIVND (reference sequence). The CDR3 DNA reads TGTGCCAGTAGTGGACTTGGAAGCCTGAACACTGAAGCTTTCTTT. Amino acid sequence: CASSGLGSLNTEAFF. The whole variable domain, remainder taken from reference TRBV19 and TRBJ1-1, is DGGITQSPKYLFRKEGQNVTLSCEQNLNHDAMYWYRQDPGQGLRLIYYSQIVNDFQKGDIAEGYSVSREKKESFPLTVTSAQKNPTAFYLCASSGLGSLNTEAFFGQGTRLTVV.

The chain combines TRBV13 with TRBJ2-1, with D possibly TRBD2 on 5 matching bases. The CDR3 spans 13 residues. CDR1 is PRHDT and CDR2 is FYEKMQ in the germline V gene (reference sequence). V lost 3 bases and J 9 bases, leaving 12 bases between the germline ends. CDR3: CASSFYQAVEQFF. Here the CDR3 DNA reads TGTGCCAGCAGCTTTTACCAAGCGGTTGAGCAGTTCTTC.

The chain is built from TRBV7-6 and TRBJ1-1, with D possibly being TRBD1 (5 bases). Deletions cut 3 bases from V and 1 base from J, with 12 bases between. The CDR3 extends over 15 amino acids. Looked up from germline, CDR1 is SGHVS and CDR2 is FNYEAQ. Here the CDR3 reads CASSLDWGGNTEAFF. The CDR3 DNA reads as TGTGCCAGCAGCTTGGATTGGGGCGGGAACACTGAAGCTTTCTTT.

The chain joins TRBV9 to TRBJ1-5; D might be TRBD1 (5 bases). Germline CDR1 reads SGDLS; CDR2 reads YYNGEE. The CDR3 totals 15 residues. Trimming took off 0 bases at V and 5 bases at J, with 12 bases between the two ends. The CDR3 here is CASSVDLGGDQPQHF. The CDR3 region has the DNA TGTGCCAGCAGCGTAGATTTGGGGGGGGATCAGCCCCAGCATTTT.

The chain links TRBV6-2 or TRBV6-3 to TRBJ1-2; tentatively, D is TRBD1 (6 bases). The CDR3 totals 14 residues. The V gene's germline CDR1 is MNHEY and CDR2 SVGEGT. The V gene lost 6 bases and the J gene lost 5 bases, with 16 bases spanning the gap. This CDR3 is CASSDTGKIYGYTF. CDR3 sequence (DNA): TGTGCCAGCAGCGACACAGGGAAAATTTATGGCTACACCTTC.

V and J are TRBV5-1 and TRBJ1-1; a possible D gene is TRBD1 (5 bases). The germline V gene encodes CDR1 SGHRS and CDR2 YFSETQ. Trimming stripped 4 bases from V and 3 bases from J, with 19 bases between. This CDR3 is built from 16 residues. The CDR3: CASSPRRGGVDTEAFF. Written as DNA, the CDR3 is TGCGCCAGCAGCCCCCGGCGGGGGGGGGTCGACACTGAAGCTTTCTTT.

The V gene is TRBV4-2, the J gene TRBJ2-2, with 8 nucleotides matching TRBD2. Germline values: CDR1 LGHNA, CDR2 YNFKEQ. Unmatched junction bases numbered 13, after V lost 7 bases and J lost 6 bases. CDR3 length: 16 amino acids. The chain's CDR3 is CASTTTPGGASGELFF. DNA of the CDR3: TGTGCCAGCACCACCACCCCCGGGGGGGCTTCCGGGGAGCTGTTTTTT.

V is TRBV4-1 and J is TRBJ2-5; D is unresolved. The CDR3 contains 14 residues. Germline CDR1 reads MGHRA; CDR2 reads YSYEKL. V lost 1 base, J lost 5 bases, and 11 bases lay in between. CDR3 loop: CASSQVLLVETQYF. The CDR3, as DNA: TGCGCCAGCAGCCAAGTTCTTCTCGTTGAGACCCAGTACTTC.

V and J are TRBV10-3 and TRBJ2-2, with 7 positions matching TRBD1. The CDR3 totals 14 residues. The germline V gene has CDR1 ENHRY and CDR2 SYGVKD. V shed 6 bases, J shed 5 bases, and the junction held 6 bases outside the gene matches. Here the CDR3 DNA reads TGTGCCATCAGGCCTGACAGGGAAACCGGGGAGCTGTTTTTT. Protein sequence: CAIRPDRETGELFF.

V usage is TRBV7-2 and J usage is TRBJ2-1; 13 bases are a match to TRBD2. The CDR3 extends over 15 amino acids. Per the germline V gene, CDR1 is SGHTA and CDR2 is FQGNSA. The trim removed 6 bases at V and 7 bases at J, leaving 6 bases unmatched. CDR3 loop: CASSRLAGGLNEQFF. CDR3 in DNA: TGTGCCAGCAGTAGACTAGCGGGGGGCCTTAATGAGCAGTTCTTC.

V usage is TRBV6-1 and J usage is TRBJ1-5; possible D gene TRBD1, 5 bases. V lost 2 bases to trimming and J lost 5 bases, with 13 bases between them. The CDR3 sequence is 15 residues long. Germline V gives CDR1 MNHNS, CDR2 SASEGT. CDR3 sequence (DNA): TGTGCCAGCAGTGAAAGTAGGTTGGGGCATCAGCCCCAGCATTTT. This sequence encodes CASSESRLGHQPQHF.

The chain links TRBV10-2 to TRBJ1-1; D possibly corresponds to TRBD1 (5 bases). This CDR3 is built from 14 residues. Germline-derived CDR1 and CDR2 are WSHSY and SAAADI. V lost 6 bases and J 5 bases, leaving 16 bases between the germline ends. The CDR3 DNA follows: TGCGCCAGCAGCCCGGCGGGGGGATATACTGAAGCTTTCTTT. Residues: CASSPAGGYTEAFF.